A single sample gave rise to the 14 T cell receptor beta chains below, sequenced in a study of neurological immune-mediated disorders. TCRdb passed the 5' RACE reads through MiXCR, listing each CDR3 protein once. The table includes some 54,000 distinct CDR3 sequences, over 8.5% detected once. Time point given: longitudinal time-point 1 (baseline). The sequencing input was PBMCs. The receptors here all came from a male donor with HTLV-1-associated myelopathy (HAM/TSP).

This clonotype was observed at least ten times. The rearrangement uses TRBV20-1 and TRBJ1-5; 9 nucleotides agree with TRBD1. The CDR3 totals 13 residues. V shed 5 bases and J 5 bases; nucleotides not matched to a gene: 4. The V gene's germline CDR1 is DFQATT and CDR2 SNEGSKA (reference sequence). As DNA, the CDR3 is TGCAGTGCTGGACAGGGGAGGGATCAGCCCCAGCATTTT. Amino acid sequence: CSAGQGRDQPQHF.

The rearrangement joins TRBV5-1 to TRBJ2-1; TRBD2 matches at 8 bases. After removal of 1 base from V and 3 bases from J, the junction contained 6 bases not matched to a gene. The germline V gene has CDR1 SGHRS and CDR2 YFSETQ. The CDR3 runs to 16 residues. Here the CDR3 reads CASSLIGGAVYNEQFF. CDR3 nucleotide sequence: TGCGCCAGCAGCTTGATCGGGGGGGCGGTCTACAATGAGCAGTTCTTC.

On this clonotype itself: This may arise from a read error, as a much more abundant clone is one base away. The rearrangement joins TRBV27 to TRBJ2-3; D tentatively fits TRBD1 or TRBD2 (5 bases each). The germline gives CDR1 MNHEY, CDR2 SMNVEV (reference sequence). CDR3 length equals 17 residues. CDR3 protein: CASSLLSGAVSTDTHYF. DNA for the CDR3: TGTGCCAGCAGTTTATTATCCGGGGCCGTTAGCACAGATACGCATTATTTT.

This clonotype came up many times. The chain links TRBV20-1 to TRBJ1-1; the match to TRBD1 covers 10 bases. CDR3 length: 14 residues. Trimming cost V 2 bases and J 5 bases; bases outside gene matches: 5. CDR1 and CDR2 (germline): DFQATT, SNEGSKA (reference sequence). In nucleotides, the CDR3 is TGCAGTGCTAGATACCGGACAGGGGGGACTGAAGCTTTCTTT. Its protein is CSARYRTGGTEAFF.

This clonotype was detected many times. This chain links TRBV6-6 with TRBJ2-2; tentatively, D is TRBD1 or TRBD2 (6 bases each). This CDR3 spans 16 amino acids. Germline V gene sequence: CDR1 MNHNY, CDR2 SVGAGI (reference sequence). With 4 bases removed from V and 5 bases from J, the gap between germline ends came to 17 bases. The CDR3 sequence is CASSSQGGRLTGELFF. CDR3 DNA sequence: TGTGCCAGCAGTTCCCAAGGGGGGCGTCTAACCGGGGAGCTGTTTTTT.

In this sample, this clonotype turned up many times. CDR3 in amino acids: CASSRTDEQFF. CDR3 DNA: TGTGCCAGCAGCCGTACGGATGAGCAGTTCTTC. V gene TRBV2 combines with J gene TRBJ2-1; no firm D call. The germline CDR1 and CDR2 sequences are SNHLY and FYNNEI. CDR3 length equals 11 residues. Trimming stripped 6 bases from V and 8 bases from J, with 8 bases between.

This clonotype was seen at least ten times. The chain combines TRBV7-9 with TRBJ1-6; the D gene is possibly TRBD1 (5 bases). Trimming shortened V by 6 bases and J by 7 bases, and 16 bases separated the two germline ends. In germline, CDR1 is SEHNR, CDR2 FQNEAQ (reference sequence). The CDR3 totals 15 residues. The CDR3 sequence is CASREGRQVNSPLHF. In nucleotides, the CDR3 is TGTGCCAGCAGGGAGGGGCGACAAGTAAATTCACCCCTCCACTTT.

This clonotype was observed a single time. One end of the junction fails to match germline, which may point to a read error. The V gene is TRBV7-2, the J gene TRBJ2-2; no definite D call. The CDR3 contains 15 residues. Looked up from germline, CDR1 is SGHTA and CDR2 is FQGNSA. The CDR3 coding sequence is TGTGCCAGCAGCTTAAGGCGGCCTAACACCGAGGAGCTGTTTTTT. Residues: CASSLRRPNTEELFF. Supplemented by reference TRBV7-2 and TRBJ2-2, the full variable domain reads GAGVSQSPSNKVTEKGKDVELRCDPISGHTALYWYRQSLGQGLEFLIYFQGNSAPDKSGLPSDRFSAERTGGSVSTLTIQRTQQEDSAVYLCASSLRRPNTEELFFGEGSRLTVL.

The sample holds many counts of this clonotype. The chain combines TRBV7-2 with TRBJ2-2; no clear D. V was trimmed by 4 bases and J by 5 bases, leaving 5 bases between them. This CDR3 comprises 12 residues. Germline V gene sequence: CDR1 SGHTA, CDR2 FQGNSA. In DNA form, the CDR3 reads TGTGCCAGCAGCTCGTATACCGGGGAGCTGTTTTTT. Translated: CASSSYTGELFF.

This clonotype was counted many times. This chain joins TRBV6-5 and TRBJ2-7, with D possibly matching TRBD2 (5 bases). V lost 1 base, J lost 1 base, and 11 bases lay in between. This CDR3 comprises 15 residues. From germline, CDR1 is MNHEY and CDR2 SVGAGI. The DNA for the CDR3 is TGTGCCAGCAGTTACTTTAGGGAGACGTCCTACGAGCAGTACTTC. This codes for CASSYFRETSYEQYF.

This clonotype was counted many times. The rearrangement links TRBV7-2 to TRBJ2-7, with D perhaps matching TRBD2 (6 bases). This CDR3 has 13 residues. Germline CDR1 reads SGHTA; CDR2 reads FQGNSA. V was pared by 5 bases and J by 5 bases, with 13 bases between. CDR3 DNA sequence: TGTGCCAGCAGCCCGGAGACTAGGAACGAGCAGTACTTC. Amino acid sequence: CASSPETRNEQYF.

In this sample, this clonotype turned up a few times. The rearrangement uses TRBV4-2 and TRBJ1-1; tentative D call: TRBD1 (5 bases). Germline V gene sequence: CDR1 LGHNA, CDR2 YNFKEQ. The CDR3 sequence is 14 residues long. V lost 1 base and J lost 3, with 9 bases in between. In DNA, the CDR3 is TGTGCCAGCAGCCAAGTTCGAGGGGACACTGAAGCTTTCTTT. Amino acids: CASSQVRGDTEAFF.

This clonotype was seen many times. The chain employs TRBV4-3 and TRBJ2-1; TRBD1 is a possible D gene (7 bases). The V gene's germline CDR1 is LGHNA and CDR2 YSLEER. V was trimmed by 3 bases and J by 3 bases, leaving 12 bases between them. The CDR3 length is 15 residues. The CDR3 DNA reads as TGCGCCAGCAGCCAGGCGGGACAGTACTACAATGAGCAGTTCTTC. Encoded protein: CASSQAGQYYNEQFF.

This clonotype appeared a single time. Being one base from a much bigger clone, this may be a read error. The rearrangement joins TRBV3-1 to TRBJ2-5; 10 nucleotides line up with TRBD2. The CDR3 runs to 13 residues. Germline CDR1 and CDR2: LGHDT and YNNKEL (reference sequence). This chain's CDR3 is CASSPSGGGTEYF. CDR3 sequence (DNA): TGTGCCAGCAGCCCAAGCGGGGGGGGGACCGAGTACTTC.